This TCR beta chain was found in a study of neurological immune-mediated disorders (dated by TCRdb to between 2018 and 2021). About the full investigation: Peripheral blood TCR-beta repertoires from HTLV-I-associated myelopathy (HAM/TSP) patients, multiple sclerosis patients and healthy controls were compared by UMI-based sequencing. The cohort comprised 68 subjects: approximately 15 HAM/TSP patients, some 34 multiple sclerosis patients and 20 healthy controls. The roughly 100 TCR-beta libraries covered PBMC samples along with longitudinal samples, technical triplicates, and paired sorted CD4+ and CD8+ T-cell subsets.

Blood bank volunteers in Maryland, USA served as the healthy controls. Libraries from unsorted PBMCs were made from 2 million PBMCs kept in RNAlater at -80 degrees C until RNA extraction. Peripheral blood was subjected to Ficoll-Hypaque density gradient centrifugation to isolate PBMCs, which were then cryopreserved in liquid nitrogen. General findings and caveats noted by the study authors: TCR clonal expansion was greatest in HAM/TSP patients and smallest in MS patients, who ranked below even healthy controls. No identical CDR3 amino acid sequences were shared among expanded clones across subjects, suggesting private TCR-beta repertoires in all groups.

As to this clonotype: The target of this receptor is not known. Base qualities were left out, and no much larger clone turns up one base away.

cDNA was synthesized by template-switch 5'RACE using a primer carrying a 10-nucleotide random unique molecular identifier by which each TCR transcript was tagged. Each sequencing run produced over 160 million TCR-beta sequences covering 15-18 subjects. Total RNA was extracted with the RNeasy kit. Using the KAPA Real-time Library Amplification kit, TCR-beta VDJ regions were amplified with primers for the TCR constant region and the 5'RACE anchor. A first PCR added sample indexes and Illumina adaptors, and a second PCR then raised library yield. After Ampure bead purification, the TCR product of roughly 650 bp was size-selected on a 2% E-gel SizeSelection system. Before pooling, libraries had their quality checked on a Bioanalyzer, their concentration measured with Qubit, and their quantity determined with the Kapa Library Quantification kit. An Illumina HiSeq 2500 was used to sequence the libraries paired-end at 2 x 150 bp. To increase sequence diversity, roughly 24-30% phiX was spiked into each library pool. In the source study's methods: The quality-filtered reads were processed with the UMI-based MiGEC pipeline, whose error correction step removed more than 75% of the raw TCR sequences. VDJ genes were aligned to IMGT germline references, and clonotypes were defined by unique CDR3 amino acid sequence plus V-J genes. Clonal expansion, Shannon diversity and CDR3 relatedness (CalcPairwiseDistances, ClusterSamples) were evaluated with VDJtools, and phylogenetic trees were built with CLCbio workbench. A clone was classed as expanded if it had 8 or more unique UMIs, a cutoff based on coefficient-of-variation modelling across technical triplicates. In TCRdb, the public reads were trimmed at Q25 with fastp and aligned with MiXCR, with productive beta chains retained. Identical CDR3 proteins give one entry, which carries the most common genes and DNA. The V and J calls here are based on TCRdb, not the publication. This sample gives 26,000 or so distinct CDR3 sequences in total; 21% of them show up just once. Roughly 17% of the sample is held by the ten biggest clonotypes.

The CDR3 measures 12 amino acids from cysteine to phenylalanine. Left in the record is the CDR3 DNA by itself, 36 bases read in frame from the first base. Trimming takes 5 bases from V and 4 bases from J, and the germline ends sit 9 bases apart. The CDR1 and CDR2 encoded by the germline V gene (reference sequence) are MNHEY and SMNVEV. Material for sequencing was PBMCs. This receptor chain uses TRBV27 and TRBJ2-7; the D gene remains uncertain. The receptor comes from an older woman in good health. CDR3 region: CASSAGQYEQYF. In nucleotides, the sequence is TGTGCCAGCAGTGCTGGTCAGTACGAGCAGTACTTC.